This TCR beta chain was captured in a study of shared clonotypes between healthy human individuals. Overall study: Each donor's CD4 naive and CD4 memory cells filled three plates apiece, CD8 naive two, and CD8 memory one.

The CDR3 covers 15 residues. Germline values: CDR1 SGHRS, CDR2 YFSETQ. V was clipped by 2 bases and J by 4 bases; unmatched bases: 1. Regarding this clone: Antigen specificity is unknown.

Study-level findings and limits: Rarefaction showed that sequencing of sorted subsets was incomplete (despite large depth).

Naive CD8 populations comprised CD45RO-negative cells positively selected for CCR7, excluding terminally differentiated effector memory CD45RA+ cells. The DNA input per sorted-subset replicate PCR was 200 ng, corresponding to tens of thousands of T cell genomes. Some clones are missing from TCRdb's copy, which holds only in-frame ones; the method was immunoSEQ multiplex PCR. The sample lists approximately 740,000 clones; about 91% were seen once. The chain has TRBV5-1 and TRBJ2-3; 13 bases fit TRBD2. The clonotype originates from a man younger than 45 in good health. Sequenced material: naive CD8+ T cells sorted from blood. The DNA for the CDR3 is TGCGCCAGCAGCTTAACTAGCGGGAGGGCAGATACGCAGTATTTT. Protein product: CASSLTSGRADTQYF.